A selection of T cell receptor beta chains follows, all from one sample in a study of response to subunit inactivated influenza vaccine. Using its own MiXCR run on the RT-PCR reads, TCRdb lists one record per CDR3 protein. The sample lists approximately 480,000 distinct CDR3 sequences; approximately 10% were seen once. The input for sequencing was PBMCs from blood, taken 45 days after vaccination. The receptors stem from a man aged 45-65 years who received an inactivated influenza vaccine. CDR3s include the opening cysteine and the closing phenylalanine or tryptophan. The order of the fields is CDR3 protein, D gene, J gene, V gene. D genes are given only for firm matches.

CDR3 protein: CASSPSAGVYNEQFF; D gene: TRBD2; J gene: TRBJ2-1; V gene: TRBV18
CDR3 protein: CATSDFRTGLETQYF; D gene: TRBD1; J gene: TRBJ2-5; V gene: TRBV24-1
CDR3 protein: CASSQDKSRGGITDTQYF; D gene: TRBD2; J gene: TRBJ2-3; V gene: TRBV4-1
CDR3 protein: CATSDSTRGANVLTF; D gene: .; J gene: TRBJ2-6; V gene: TRBV24-1
CDR3 protein: CASSLASGREHEQYF; D gene: TRBD2; J gene: TRBJ2-7; V gene: TRBV7-2
CDR3 protein: CASSLGAGRNEKLFF; D gene: .; J gene: TRBJ1-4; V gene: TRBV7-2
CDR3 protein: CASSLRTSGSPLAKNIQYF; D gene: TRBD2; J gene: TRBJ2-4; V gene: TRBV5-1
CDR3 protein: CASSLDPRDYGYTF; D gene: .; J gene: TRBJ1-2; V gene: TRBV5-1
CDR3 protein: CASSTIVNEQFF; D gene: .; J gene: TRBJ2-1; V gene: TRBV25-1
CDR3 protein: CASSQDLRLAGESYEQYF; D gene: TRBD2; J gene: TRBJ2-7; V gene: TRBV4-2
CDR3 protein: CASSRREGARDTQYF; D gene: .; J gene: TRBJ2-3; V gene: TRBV18
CDR3 protein: CASSLALGTEPYEQYF; D gene: .; J gene: TRBJ2-7; V gene: TRBV5-1
CDR3 protein: CATSGLVRGYGYTF; D gene: .; J gene: TRBJ1-2; V gene: TRBV15
CDR3 protein: CASSLLAGGAKNIQYF; D gene: TRBD2; J gene: TRBJ2-4; V gene: TRBV5-5
CDR3 protein: CASSFRRGRPSSYNEQFF; D gene: .; J gene: TRBJ2-1; V gene: TRBV28
CDR3 protein: CATSDYPGTTSTDTQYF; D gene: TRBD2; J gene: TRBJ2-3; V gene: TRBV24-1
CDR3 protein: CASSFGTPHYNEQFF; D gene: .; J gene: TRBJ2-1; V gene: TRBV7-2
CDR3 protein: CSVGKRRGHNEQFF; D gene: .; J gene: TRBJ2-1; V gene: TRBV29-1
CDR3 protein: CASSYSTLFSYNEQFF; D gene: .; J gene: TRBJ2-1; V gene: TRBV12-3/TRBV12-4
CDR3 protein: CASLNSPLHF; D gene: .; J gene: TRBJ1-6; V gene: TRBV6-1
CDR3 protein: CSVEGYNEQFF; D gene: .; J gene: TRBJ2-1; V gene: TRBV29-1
CDR3 protein: CASSLMGGYTF; D gene: .; J gene: TRBJ1-2; V gene: TRBV7-2
CDR3 protein: CASSLVQGSDAAFF; D gene: .; J gene: TRBJ1-1; V gene: TRBV7-9
CDR3 protein: CASSLVTGRGTDTQYF; D gene: TRBD1; J gene: TRBJ2-3; V gene: TRBV7-9
CDR3 protein: CATSLPLETQYF; D gene: .; J gene: TRBJ2-5; V gene: TRBV15
CDR3 protein: CSAARWTSGVSYNEQFF; D gene: TRBD2; J gene: TRBJ2-1; V gene: TRBV20-1
CDR3 protein: CAILRDGPYEQYF; D gene: .; J gene: TRBJ2-7; V gene: TRBV10-3
CDR3 protein: CASSSGTSGREFF; D gene: TRBD2; J gene: TRBJ2-1; V gene: TRBV7-9
CDR3 protein: CASRGAGLWCTF; D gene: .; J gene: TRBJ1-2; V gene: TRBV7-2